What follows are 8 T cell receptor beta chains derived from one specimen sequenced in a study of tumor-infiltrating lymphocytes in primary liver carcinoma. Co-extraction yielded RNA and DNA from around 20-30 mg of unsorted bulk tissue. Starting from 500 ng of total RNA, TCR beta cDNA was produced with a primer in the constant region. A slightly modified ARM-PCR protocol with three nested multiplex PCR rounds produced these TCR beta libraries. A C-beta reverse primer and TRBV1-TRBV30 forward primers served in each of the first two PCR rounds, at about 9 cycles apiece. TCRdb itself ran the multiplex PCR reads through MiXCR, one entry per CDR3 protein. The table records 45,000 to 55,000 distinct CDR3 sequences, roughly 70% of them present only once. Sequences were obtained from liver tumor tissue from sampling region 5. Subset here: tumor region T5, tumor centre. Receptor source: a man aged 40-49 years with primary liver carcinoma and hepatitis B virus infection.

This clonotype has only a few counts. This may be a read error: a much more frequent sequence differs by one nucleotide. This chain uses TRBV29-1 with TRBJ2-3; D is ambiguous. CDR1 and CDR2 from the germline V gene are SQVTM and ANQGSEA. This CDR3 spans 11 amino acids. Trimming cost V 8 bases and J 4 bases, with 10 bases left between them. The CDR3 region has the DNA TGCAGCACCCTGGATGCAGATACGCAGTATTTT. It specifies CSTLDADTQYF.

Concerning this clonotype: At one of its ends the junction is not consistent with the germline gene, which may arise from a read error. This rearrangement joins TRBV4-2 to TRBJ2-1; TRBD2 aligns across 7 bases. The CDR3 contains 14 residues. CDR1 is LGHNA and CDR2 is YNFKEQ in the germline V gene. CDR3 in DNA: TGTGTCAGCAGTCAAGCGGGACCCGATGATGAGCAGTTCTTC. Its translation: CVSSQAGPDDEQFF.

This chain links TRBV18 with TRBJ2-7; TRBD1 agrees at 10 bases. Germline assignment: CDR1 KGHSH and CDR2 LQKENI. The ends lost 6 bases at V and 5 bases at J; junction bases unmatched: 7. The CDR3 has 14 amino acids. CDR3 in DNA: TGTGCCAGCTCTCCTTGGACAGGGGGAGACGAGCAGTACTTC. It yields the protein CASSPWTGGDEQYF.

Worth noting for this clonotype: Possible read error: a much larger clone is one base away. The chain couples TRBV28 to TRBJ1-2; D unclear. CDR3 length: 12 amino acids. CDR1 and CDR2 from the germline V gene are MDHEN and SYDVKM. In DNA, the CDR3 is TGTGCCAGCGCGGATAGCAACTATGACTACACCTTC. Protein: CASADSNYDYTF.

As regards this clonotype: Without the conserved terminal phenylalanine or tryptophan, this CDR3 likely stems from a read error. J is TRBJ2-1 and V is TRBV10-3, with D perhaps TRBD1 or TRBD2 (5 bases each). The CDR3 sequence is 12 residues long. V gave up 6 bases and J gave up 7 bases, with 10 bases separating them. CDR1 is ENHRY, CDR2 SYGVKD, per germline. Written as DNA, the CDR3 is TGTGCCATCAGCAACGGGGCGAATGAGCAGTTCATC. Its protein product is CAISNGANEQFI.

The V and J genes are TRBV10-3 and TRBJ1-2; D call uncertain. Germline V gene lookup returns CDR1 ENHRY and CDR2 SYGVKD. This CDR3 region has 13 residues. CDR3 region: CAMETDLNYGYTF. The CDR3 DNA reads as TGTGCAATGGAAACAGATCTTAACTATGGCTACACCTTC.

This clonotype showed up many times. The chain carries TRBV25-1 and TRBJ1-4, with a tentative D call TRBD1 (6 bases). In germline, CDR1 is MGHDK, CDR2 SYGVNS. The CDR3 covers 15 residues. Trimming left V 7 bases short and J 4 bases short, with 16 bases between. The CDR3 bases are TGTGCCAGCAAGGGGCGACAGGAGGTTAATGAAAAACTGTTTTTT. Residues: CASKGRQEVNEKLFF.

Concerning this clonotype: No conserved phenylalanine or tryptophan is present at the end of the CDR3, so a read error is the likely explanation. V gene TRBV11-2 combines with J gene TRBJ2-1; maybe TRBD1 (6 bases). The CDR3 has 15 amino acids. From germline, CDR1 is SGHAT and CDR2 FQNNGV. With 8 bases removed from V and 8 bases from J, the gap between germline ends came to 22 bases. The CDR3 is CASVLGDPWGHEQFL. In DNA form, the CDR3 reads TGTGCCAGCGTACTAGGGGACCCCTGGGGGCATGAGCAGTTCTTA.